These 10 T cell receptor beta chains originate from one sample sequenced in a study of memory CD8 T cells in hepatitis C reinfection. Time point meaning: late/post reinfection, 12 to 24 weeks after detection. Sorted cells were sequenced directly ex vivo without any in vitro expansion. Sequencing was performed with immunoSEQ multiplex PCR; in TCRdb, only in-frame clones are kept and a portion is missing. This sample has about 46,000 clones, with approximately 89% found just once. Sequencing was performed on naive CD8+ T cells sorted from blood. The receptors shown here come from a man between 18 and 35 years old with hepatitis C virus infection.

The CDR3 protein is CASSTLTGTVKIYGYTF. The CDR3 coding sequence is TGTGCCAGTAGTACTCTAACCGGGACAGTGAAAATCTATGGCTACACCTTC. V and J are TRBV19 and TRBJ1-2, with 7 bases aligning to TRBD1. The V gene end was trimmed by 4 bases and the J gene end by 4 bases; junction bases not matched to a gene: 15. The germline V gene has CDR1 LNHDA and CDR2 SQIVND (reference sequence). The CDR3 extends over 17 amino acids.

The V gene is TRBV29-1, the J gene TRBJ2-1, with 8 bases lining up with TRBD2. CDR3 size: 13 residues. Germline CDR1 and CDR2: SQVTM and ANQGSEA. The V gene end was trimmed by 3 bases and the J gene end by 7 bases; junction bases not matched to a gene: 5. CDR3 sequence (DNA): TGCAGCGTTGAGGCTAGCGGGTGGAATGAGCAGTTCTTC. This codes for CSVEASGWNEQFF.

The gene calls are TRBV9 and TRBJ2-3; 12 bases match TRBD2. V shed 4 bases, J shed 1 base, and the junction held 13 bases outside the gene matches. The CDR3 is 19 amino acids. Germline values: CDR1 SGDLS, CDR2 YYNGEE. CDR3 bases: TGTGCCAGCAGCCCCGAAGGACTAGCGGGACGAGTGGGCACAGATACGCAGTATTTT. Translated: CASSPEGLAGRVGTDTQYF.

V gene TRBV5-1 combines with J gene TRBJ2-1; a weak D match, TRBD2 (6 bases). CDR3 size: 15 residues. Germline V gives CDR1 SGHRS, CDR2 YFSETQ. V was pared by 6 bases and J by 4 bases, with 17 bases between. As DNA, the CDR3 is TGCGCCAGCACCTCCCAGGAGGCGGGGTACAATGAGCAGTTCTTC. This sequence encodes CASTSQEAGYNEQFF.

This chain joins TRBV6-6 and TRBJ2-5; TRBD1 agrees at 8 bases. V was pared by 9 bases and J by 5 bases, with 2 bases of the junction left unmatched. The length of the CDR3 is 11 residues. The germline CDR1 and CDR2 sequences are MNHNY and SVGAGI (reference sequence). In DNA form, the CDR3 reads TGTGCCAGTCGGACAGGGGAGACCCAGTACTTC. This encodes CASRTGETQYF.

The V gene is TRBV28, the J gene TRBJ2-1; 9 bases line up with TRBD2. CDR3 length equals 15 residues. Germline CDR1 reads MDHEN; CDR2 reads SYDVKM. J was trimmed by 4 bases and V by 5 bases; bases with no gene match: 6. DNA for the CDR3: TGTGCCAGCAGTCCCGGGACTAGCAGTTACAATGAGCAGTTCTTC. As protein: CASSPGTSSYNEQFF.

The V call is TRBV25-1, the J call TRBJ2-3; D remains ambiguous. V was clipped by 3 bases and J by 0 bases, with 10 bases between them. Germline V gene lookup returns CDR1 MGHDK and CDR2 SYGVNS. CDR3 size: 15 residues. CDR3: CASSELSPSTDTQYF. The CDR3, as DNA: TGTGCCAGCAGTGAGCTTAGCCCTAGCACAGATACGCAGTATTTT.

The chain couples TRBV11-2 to TRBJ2-2, with 7 bases aligning to TRBD2. The trim removed 3 bases at V and 5 bases at J, leaving 9 bases unmatched. Germline CDR1 and CDR2: SGHAT and FQNNGV. The CDR3 loop spans 16 amino acids. In DNA, the CDR3 is TGTGCCAGCAGCTTCTCCGCTAGCGGAGCGACCGGGGAGCTGTTTTTT. Protein product: CASSFSASGATGELFF.

The rearrangement joins TRBV29-1 to TRBJ1-1; the D is unclear. Deletions cut 4 bases from V and 1 base from J, with 4 bases between. Germline CDR1 SQVTM, CDR2 ANQGSEA. The CDR3 is 11 amino acids. CDR3 nucleotides: TGCAGCGTTGGACAGAACACTGAAGCTTTCTTT. As protein: CSVGQNTEAFF.

The chain employs TRBV7-9 and TRBJ1-6; 8 nucleotides line up with TRBD1. The V segment lost 4 bases and the J segment 11 bases; nucleotides outside the gene matches: 4. CDR1 is SEHNR, CDR2 FQNEAQ, per germline (reference sequence). This CDR3 contains 13 residues. CDR3 bases: TGTGCCAGCAGCTCACCACAGGGGGCACCCCTCCACTTT. The encoded protein is CASSSPQGAPLHF.